The T cell receptor (beta chain) under discussion was sequenced for a study of T cells in Graves' hyperthyroidism and ophthalmopathy. Study-wide results and limits: Peripheral blood also featured most of the thyroid clonotypes expanded above 0.001. From stable hyperthyroidism, ophthalmopathy was separated by a 13 V-J model.

The blood was taken when hyperthyroidism was first diagnosed, before any ophthalmopathy symptoms showed up. Around 10 ml fresh peripheral blood yielded the PBMCs. Trimming took off 0 bases at V and 5 bases at J, with 11 bases between the two ends. Germline CDR1 SGHDT, CDR2 YYEEEE. The CDR3 covers 14 residues. Amplified TCR beta CDR3 regions came from RNA transcripts. The HTBI primer set drove a first-round RT-PCR of the TCR CDR3. TCRdb processed the multiplex PCR reads anew with MiXCR; each CDR3 protein has one entry. The sample records about 400,000 distinct CDR3 sequences, approximately 15% being singletons. This clonotype was detected a few times. No antigen is known for it.

The sample comprised blood. The chain employs TRBV5-6 and TRBJ1-1; D possibly corresponds to TRBD1 (5 bases). This TCR derives from a woman aged 18-29 years with Graves' hyperthyroidism that later progressed to Graves' ophthalmopathy. Here the CDR3 DNA reads TGTGCCAGCAGCTTGGTGGGACGGCGAACTGAAGCTTTCTTT. It specifies CASSLVGRRTEAFF. Supplemented by reference TRBV5-6 and TRBJ1-1, the full variable domain reads DAGVTQSPTHLIKTRGQQVTLRCSPKSGHDTVSWYQQALGQGPQFIFQYYEEEERQRGNFPDRFSGHQFPNYSSELNVNALLLGDSALYLCASSLVGRRTEAFFGQGTRLTVV.